The clone carrying this TCR beta chain occurred a few times. The target antigen is unknown. The record originates from a study of response to subunit inactivated influenza vaccine. MiXCR, applied by TCRdb to the RT-PCR reads, yields one record per CDR3 protein. Found here are 700,000 to 900,000 distinct CDR3 sequences, 21% of them singletons; the top ten hold roughly 10%. J was trimmed by 1 base and V by 5 bases; bases with no gene match: 5. The CDR3 is 17 residues long. Germline CDR1 reads MNHEY; CDR2 reads SMNVEV (reference sequence). Study-level findings and limits: Few additional T cells are recruited per seasonal influenza vaccination, authors suggested.

The receptor was derived from a man between 45 and 60 years old who received an inactivated influenza vaccine. The material was PBMCs from blood, obtained approximately 5 days after vaccination. J is TRBJ2-2 and V is TRBV27; 12 nucleotides line up with TRBD2. CDR3 protein: CASSRLAGVLNTGELFF. The CDR3 nucleotides read TGTGCCAGCAGTCGACTAGCGGGAGTCCTGAACACCGGGGAGCTGTTTTTT.